The TCR beta chain described here comes from a study of blood T cell repertoires in COVID-19. Study as a whole: Acute and convalescent COVID-19 specimens originated in the United States, Italy and Spain. PBMCs, B-cell-depleted T cells, or T cells were the source of the cDNA or gDNA that made up the material.

This clone appeared a single time. In the original workflow: Reference gene primer amplification gave nucleated cell count estimates. Produced via immunoSEQ multiplex PCR; TCRdb's table is partial and in-frame only. The V and J calls and clone size were taken over from that table, and D and trimming were inferred from the DNA. The table includes approximately 130,000 clones, roughly 79% detected once. Germline assignment: CDR1 LNHDA and CDR2 SQIVND (reference sequence). The CDR3 has 15 amino acids. V was cut by 5 bases and J by 1 base, with 14 bases left in between. The clonotype was recovered from a human donor in a cohort sampled during active COVID-19. The chain couples TRBV19 to TRBJ1-1, with D hard to call. The sample comprised peripheral blood. CDR3 nucleotide sequence: TGTGCCAGTAGTCGGTTCGGGGTGGGGAACACTGAAGCTTTCTTT. Translating it yields CASSRFGVGNTEAFF.